This T cell receptor (beta chain) was sequenced during a study of monozygotic twins with inflammatory bowel disease. General study points: The study found lower TCRbeta diversity (inverse Simpson) in IBD patients than in healthy co-twins. Among patients, repertoires may have gained variability from differing immunosuppressive treatments.

The CDR3 sequence is 13 residues long. In germline, CDR1 is MNHEY, CDR2 SVGEGT. Incorporation of UMIs carrying a 6-nucleotide sample barcode was performed by template switching. TCRdb reanalyzed the 5' RACE reads, giving one entry per CDR3 protein sequence and no DNA. The sample has about 99,000 distinct CDR3 sequences. Concerning this clonotype itself: Its antigen is undetermined.

Sequencing was carried out using blood. The gene calls are TRBV6-2 or TRBV6-3 and TRBJ2-1; TCRdb indicates TRBD1, and absent DNA this call remains unverified. This receptor was identified in a human donor with ulcerative colitis or Crohn's disease, or a healthy co-twin of an affected twin (not recorded which). The CDR3 sequence: CASRGDSYNEQFF.